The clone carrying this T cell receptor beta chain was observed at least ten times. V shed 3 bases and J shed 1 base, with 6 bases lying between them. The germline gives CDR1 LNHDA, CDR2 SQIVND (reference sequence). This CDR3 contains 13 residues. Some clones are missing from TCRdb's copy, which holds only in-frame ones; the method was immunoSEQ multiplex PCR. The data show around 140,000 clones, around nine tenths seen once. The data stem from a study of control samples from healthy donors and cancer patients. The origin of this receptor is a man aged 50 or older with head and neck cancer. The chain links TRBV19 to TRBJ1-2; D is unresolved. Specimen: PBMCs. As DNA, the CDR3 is TGTGCCAGTAGTATCTTGGTTAACTATGGCTACACCTTC. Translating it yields CASSILVNYGYTF.